The T cell receptor (beta chain) under discussion was sequenced for a study of T cells in Graves' hyperthyroidism and ophthalmopathy (dated by TCRdb to between 2018 and 2020). A note on the overall study: Peripheral blood samples were taken at the time of initial diagnosis, prior to any treatment. Prospective prediction of ophthalmopathy was tested in an independent validation cohort consisting of some 20 hyperthyroidism patients and around 16 patients who later progressed to ophthalmopathy. Once sampling was done, hyperthyroidism patients were given methimazole at a starting dose of 30 mg daily, whereas ophthalmopathy patients were given high-dose intravenous methylprednisolone. To identify TCR V-J signatures that set the groups apart, the researchers used a discovery cohort of 90 to 100 patients, made up of about 44 with Graves' ophthalmopathy and 55 to 65 with stable Graves' hyperthyroidism. In roughly six Graves' hyperthyroidism patients, the study also compared T-cell repertoires from thyroid tissue with T-cell repertoires from blood. The paper reports TCR Vbeta CDR3 sequencing of 140 or so peripheral blood samples: approximately 43 ophthalmopathy, approximately 74 hyperthyroidism and 17 progressor patients. The 75 to 100 discovery patients were randomly split 7:3 into training and test sets.

From its cysteine to its phenylalanine, the CDR3 spans 13 amino acids. Of all the DNA, just the CDR3 is kept, 39 bases in frame from base 1. V is clipped by 8 bases and J by 2 bases, and the sequence between their germline boundaries is 12 bases long. Taken from the germline V gene (reference sequence), the CDR1 and CDR2 loops are LNHNV and YYDKDF. The TCR beta CDR3 regions were amplified from RNA transcripts. For the first round of RT-PCR on the TCR CDR3, the HTBI primer set was used together with the Qiagen OneStep RT-PCR kit. Libraries were constructed in a second round of multiplex PCR, after which size selection and purification were performed. Libraries were sequenced paired-end with 100 bp reads on an Illumina HiSeq2000. The authors' pipeline ran thus. SOAPnuke was used to process the raw data, throwing out any read that contained adapters or uncalled bases, had a mean Phred below 15, or lacked an exact constant-primer or identifier match. High-quality paired reads were merged using COPE v1.2.5, and each unique nucleotide sequence was defined as a clonotype. MiTCR v1.1 was used to align the clonotypes against IMGT TRBV, TRBD and TRBJ reference segments. Only V-J combinations with frequency above 0.0001, covering approximately 99% of repertoires, were analysed. The TCS score was defined as the ratio of F50 (clonal expansion) to E x V (chaos), calculated using BLOSUM62-based TCRdist between CDR3 peptides within each V-J. Welch's t-statistics and random forest reduced 450 to 600 V-J features to 13, which were used in a naive Bayes classifier (R e1071). TCRdb's own reprocessing of the public reads used fastp at Q25 and MiXCR and kept productive beta chains. Every CDR3 protein is listed once, alongside the most common genes and DNA of its rows. Here the V and J calls rest on TCRdb's processing, not on the authors' analysis. The sample table lists under 300,000 distinct CDR3 sequences, 15% of them with a count of one. The top ten clonotypes cover about 30% of the sample.

Points the paper makes about the study in general: Most expanded thyroid clonotypes (frequency above 0.001) were also detected in blood, a finding suggesting that blood repertoires may reflect thyroid immune responses. In cross-validation, a model built on a 13 V-J signature told ophthalmopathy apart from stable hyperthyroidism with under 90% sensitivity and around 83% specificity, and in testing the same model reached 80%/75%. No statistical method was used to fix the sample size in advance, and group allocation was not hidden from the investigators. In validation, the model predicted progression to ophthalmopathy with 55% to 71% sensitivity and roughly 75% specificity, a median of 6.5 months before onset.

The hyperthyroidism patients were between 18 and 65 years old and newly diagnosed, with a disease duration of less than 2 months. Any patient with an uncontrolled infection, another autoimmune disease, pregnancy or lactation was excluded. Diagnoses were based on clinical symptoms, serum thyroxine and TRAb, thyroid ultrasound and orbital computed tomography. Blood from progressor patients was drawn when they were first diagnosed with hyperthyroidism, before any ophthalmopathy symptoms appeared. PBMCs were separated from about 10 ml of fresh peripheral blood using Ficoll-Paque density gradient centrifugation. Progressor patients were defined as those initially diagnosed with Graves' hyperthyroidism in whom ophthalmopathy developed during follow-up. Trizol reagent was used to extract total RNA, and RNA quality was then checked on an Agilent 2100 Bioanalyzer. This clonotype was seen more than once but under ten times. Its antigen has not been determined. Base quality data are lacking; no much larger clone is found one base away.

This receptor was obtained from a woman aged 45-65 years with Graves' hyperthyroidism that later progressed to Graves' ophthalmopathy. The chain joins TRBV15 to TRBJ2-5; the D gene cannot be resolved beyond TRBD1 or TRBD2, each matching 6 bases. The sample consisted of blood. The CDR3 reads as follows: CATSGGRQETQYF. The DNA sequence follows: TGTGCCACCTCCGGGGGCCGTCAAGAGACCCAGTACTTC.